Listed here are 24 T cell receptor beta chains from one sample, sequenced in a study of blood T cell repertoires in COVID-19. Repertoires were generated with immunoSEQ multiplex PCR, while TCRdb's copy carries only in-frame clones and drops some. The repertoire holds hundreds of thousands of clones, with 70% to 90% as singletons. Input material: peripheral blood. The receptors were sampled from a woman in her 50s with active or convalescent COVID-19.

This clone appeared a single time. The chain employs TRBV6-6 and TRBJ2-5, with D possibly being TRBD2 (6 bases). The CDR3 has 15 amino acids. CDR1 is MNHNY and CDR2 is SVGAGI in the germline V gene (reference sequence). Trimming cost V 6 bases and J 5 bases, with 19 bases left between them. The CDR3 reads CASSSLTGVRETQYF. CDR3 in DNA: TGTGCCAGCAGCTCTCTGACGGGAGTACGGGAGACCCAGTACTTC.

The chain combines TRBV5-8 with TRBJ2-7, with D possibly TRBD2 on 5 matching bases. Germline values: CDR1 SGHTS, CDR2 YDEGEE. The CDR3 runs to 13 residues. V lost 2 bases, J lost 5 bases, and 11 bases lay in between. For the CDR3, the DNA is TGTGCCAGCAGCTTCCGTGGACTCCACGAGCAGTACTTC. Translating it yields CASSFRGLHEQYF.

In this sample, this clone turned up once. The CDR3 loop reads CASSIRHPGQGANEQFF. The CDR3 DNA reads as TGTGCCAGTAGTATTCGCCATCCGGGACAGGGGGCCAATGAGCAGTTCTTC. The chain joins TRBV19 to TRBJ2-1; 12 nucleotides agree with TRBD1. Germline V gene lookup returns CDR1 LNHDA and CDR2 SQIVND (reference sequence). The CDR3 runs 17 residues. With V trimmed by 3 bases and J by 6 bases, 9 bases remained unmatched. The full variable domain, with the rest looked up from reference TRBV19 and TRBJ2-1, is DGGITQSPKYLFRKEGQNVTLSCEQNLNHDAMYWYRQDPGQGLRLIYYSQIVNDFQKGDIAEGYSVSREKKESFPLTVTSAQKNPTAFYLCASSIRHPGQGANEQFFGPGTRLTVL.

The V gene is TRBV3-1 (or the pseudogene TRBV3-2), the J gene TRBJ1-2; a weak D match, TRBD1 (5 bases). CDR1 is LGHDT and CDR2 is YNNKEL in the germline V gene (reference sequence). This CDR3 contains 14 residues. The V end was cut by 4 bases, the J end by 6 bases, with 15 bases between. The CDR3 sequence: CASSLGGDGDGYTF. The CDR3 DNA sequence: TGTGCCAGCAGCCTCGGGGGGGACGGGGATGGCTACACCTTC.

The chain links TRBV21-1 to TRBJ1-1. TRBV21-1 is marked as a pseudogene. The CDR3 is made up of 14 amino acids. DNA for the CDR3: TGTGCCAGCGTCGGGGAGGGGGATAGGACTGAAGCTTTCTTT. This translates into CASVGEGDRTEAFF.

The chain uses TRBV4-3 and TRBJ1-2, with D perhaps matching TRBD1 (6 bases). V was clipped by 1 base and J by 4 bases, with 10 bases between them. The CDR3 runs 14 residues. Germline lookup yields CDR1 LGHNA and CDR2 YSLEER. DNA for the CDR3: TGCGCCAGCAGCCAAGCAGGGGAGGGCTATGGCTACACCTTC. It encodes CASSQAGEGYGYTF.

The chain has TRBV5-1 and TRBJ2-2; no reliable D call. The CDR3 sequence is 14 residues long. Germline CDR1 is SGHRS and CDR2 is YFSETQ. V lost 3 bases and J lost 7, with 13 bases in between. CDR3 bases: TGCGCCAGCAGCTCCCCGGGTATTGGCGGGGAGCTGTTTTTT. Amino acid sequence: CASSSPGIGGELFF.

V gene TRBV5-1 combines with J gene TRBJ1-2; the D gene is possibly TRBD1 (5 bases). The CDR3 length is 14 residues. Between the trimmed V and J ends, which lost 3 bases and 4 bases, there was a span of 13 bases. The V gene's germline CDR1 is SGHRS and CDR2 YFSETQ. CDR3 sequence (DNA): TGCGCCAGCAGCTCAAGCCCCGGGGGCTATGGCTACACCTTC. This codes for CASSSSPGGYGYTF.

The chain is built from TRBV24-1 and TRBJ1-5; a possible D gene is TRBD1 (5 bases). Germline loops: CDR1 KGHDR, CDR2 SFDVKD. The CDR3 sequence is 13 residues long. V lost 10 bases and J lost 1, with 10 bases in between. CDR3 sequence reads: CATSGDSNQPQHF. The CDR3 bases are TGTGCCACTTCGGGGGACAGCAATCAGCCCCAGCATTTT.

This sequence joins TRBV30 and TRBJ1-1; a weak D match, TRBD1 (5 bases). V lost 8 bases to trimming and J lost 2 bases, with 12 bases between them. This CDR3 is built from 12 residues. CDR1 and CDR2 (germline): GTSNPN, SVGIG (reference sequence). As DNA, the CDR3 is TGTGCCGCGGGGAGGGGCAACACTGAAGCTTTCTTT. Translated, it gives CAAGRGNTEAFF. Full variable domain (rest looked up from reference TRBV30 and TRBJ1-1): SQTIHQWPATLVQPVGSPLSLECTVEGTSNPNLYWYRQAAGRGLQLLFYSVGIGQISSEVPQNLSASRPQDRQFILSSKKLLLSDSGFYLCAAGRGNTEAFFGQGTRLTVV.

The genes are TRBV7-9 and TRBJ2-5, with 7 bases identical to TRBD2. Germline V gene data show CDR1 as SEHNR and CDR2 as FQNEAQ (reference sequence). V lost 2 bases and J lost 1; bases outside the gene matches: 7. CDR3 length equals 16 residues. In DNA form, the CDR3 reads TGTGCCAGCAGCTTAAATTGGCGGGAGCTCCAAGAGACCCAGTACTTC. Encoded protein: CASSLNWRELQETQYF.

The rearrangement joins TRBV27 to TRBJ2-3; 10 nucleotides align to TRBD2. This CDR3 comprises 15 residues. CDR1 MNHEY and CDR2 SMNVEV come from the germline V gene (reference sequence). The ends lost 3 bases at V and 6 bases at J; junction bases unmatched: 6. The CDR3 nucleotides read TGTGCCAGCAGTTTCCGAGCGGGAGGGCCTGATACGCAGTATTTT. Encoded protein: CASSFRAGGPDTQYF.

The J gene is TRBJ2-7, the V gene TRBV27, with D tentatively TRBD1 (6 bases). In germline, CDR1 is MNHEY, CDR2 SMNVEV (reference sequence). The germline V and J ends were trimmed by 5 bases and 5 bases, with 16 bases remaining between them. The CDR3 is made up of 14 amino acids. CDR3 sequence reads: CASSPGTRRNEQYF. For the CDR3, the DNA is TGTGCCAGCAGTCCCGGGACAAGGAGGAACGAGCAGTACTTC.

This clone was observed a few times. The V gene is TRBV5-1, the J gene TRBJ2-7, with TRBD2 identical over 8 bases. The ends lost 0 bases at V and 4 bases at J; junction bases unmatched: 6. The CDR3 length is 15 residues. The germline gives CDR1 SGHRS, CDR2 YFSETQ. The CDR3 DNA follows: TGCGCCAGCAGCTTGGCCGGGGGGGAGTCTTACGAGCAGTACTTC. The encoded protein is CASSLAGGESYEQYF.

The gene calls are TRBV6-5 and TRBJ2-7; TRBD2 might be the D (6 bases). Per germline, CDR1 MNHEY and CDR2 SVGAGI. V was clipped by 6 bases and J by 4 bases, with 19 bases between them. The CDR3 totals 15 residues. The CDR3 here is CASSSSTGEGYEQYF. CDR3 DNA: TGTGCCAGCAGCTCGAGTACGGGAGAGGGATACGAGCAGTACTTC.

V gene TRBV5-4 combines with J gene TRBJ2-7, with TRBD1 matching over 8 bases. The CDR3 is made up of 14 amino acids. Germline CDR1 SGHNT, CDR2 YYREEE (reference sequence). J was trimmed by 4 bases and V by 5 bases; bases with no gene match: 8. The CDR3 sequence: CASSSGQGRYEQYF. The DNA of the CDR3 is TGTGCCAGCAGTTCTGGACAGGGAAGGTACGAGCAGTACTTC.

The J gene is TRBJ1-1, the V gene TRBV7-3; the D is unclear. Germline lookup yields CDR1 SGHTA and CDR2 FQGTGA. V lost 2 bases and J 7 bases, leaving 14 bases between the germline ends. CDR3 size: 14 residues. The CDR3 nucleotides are TGTGCCAGCAGCTTAGGTCCCACAGACGTTGAAGCTTTCTTT. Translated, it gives CASSLGPTDVEAFF.

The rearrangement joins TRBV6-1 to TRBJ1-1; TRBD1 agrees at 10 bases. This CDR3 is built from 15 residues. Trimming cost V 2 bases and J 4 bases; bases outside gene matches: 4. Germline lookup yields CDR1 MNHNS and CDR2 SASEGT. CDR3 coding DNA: TGTGCCAGCAGTGAATGGGGACAGGGGAGCACTGAAGCTTTCTTT. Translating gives CASSEWGQGSTEAFF.

The CDR3 DNA reads as TGTGCCACCAGCAGAGGGCAGGGGAAGTTCGACGAGCAGTACTTC. This translates into CATSRGQGKFDEQYF. This chain links TRBV15 with TRBJ2-7; the D gene is possibly TRBD1 (6 bases). In germline, CDR1 is LNHNV, CDR2 YYDKDF (reference sequence). The CDR3 loop spans 15 amino acids. Trimming stripped 1 base from V and 5 bases from J, with 15 bases between.

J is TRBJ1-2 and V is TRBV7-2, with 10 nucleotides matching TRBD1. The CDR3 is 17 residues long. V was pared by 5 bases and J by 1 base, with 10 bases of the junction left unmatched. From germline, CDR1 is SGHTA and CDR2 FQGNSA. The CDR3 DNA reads TGTGCCAGCAGCAAAGAGGGGACAGGGGCCTATAACTATGGCTACACCTTC. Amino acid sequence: CASSKEGTGAYNYGYTF.

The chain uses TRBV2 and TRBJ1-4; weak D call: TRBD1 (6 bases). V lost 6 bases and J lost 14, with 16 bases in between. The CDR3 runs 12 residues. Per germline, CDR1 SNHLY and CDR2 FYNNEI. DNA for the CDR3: TGTGCCAGCAGGGGGACATCCCCGAGGCTGTTTTTT. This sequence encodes CASRGTSPRLFF.

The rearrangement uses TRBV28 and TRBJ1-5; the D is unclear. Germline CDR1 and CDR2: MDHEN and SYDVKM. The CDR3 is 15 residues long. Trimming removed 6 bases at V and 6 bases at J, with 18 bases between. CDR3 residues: CASRPRIWPIQPQHF. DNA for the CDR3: TGTGCCAGCAGACCTAGGATATGGCCCATTCAGCCCCAGCATTTT.

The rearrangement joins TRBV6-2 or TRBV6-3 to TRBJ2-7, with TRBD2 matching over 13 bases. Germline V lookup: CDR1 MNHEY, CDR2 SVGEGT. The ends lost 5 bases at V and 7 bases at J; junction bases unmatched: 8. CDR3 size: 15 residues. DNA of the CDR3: TGTGCCAGCAGTGGTCGGACTAGCGGGAGTGGTGAGCAGTACTTC. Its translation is CASSGRTSGSGEQYF.

This CDR3 is CASSYSGGPYGYTF. The CDR3 DNA follows: TGTGCCAGCAGTTACTCCGGGGGTCCCTATGGCTACACCTTC. This rearrangement joins TRBV6-5 to TRBJ1-2, with a weak D call TRBD1 (5 bases). With 0 bases removed from V and 4 bases from J, the gap between germline ends came to 9 bases. The CDR3 is 14 residues long. Germline-derived CDR1 and CDR2 are MNHEY and SVGAGI.